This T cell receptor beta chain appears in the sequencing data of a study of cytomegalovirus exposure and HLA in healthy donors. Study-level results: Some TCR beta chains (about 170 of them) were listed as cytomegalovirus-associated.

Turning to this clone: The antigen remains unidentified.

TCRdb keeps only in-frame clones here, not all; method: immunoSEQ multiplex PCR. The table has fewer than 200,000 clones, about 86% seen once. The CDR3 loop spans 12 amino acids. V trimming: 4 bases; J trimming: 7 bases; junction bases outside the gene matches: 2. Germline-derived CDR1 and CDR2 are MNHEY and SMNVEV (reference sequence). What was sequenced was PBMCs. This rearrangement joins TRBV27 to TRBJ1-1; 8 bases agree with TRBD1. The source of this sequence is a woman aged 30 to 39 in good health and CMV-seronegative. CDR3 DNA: TGTGCCAGCAGTTCCGGACAGGGTGAAGCTTTCTTT. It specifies CASSSGQGEAFF.